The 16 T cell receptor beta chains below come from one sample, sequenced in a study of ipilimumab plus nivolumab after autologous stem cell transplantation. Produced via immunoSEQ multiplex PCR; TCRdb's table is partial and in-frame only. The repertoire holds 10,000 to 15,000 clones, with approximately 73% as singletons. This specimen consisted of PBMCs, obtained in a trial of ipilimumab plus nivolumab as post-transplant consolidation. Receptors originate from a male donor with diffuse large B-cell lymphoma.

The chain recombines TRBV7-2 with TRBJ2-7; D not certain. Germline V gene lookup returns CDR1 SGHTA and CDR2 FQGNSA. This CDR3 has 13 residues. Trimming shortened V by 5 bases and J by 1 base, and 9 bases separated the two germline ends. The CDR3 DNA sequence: TGTGCCAGCAGCCGTTTGGGATCCTACGAGCAGTACTTC. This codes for CASSRLGSYEQYF. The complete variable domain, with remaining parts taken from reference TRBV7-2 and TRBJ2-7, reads GAGVSQSPSNKVTEKGKDVELRCDPISGHTALYWYRQSLGQGLEFLIYFQGNSAPDKSGLPSDRFSAERTGGSVSTLTIQRTQQEDSAVYLCASSRLGSYEQYFGPGTRLTVT.

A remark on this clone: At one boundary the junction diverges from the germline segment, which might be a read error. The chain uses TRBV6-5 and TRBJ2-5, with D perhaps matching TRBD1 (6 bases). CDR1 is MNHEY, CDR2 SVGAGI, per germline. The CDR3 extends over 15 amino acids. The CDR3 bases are TGTGCCAGCAGTTCTCCCGGGACAAATCAAGAGGCCCAGTACTTC. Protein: CASSSPGTNQEAQYF.

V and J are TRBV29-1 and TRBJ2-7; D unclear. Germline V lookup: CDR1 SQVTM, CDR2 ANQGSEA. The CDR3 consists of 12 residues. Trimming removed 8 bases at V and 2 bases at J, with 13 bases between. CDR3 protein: CSPHAPPYEQYF. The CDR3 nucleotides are TGCAGCCCTCACGCTCCCCCCTACGAGCAGTACTTC.

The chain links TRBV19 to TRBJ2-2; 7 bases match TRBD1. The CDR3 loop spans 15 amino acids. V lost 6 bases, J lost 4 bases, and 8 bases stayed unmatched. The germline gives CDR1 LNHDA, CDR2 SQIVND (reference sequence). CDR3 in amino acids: CASSKTGLITGELFF. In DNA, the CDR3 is TGTGCCAGTAGCAAGACAGGGTTGATCACCGGGGAGCTGTTTTTT.

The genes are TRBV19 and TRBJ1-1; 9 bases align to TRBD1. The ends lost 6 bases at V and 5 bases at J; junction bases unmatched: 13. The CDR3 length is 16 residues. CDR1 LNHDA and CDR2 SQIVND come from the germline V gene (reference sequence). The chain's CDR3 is CASSPTGTGQLTEAFF. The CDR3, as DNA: TGTGCCAGTAGCCCTACGGGGACAGGGCAATTAACTGAAGCTTTCTTT.

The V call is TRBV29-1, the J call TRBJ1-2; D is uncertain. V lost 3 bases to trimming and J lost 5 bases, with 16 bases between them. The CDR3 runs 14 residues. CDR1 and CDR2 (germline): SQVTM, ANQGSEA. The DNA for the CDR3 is TGCAGCGTTGACCCGAGACAAGGCGGGTATGGCTACACCTTC. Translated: CSVDPRQGGYGYTF.

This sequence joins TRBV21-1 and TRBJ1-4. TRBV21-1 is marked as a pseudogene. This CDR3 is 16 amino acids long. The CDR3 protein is CASSKEGRVGDEKLFF. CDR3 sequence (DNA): TGTGCCAGCAGCAAAGAAGGAAGGGTCGGCGATGAAAAACTGTTTTTT.

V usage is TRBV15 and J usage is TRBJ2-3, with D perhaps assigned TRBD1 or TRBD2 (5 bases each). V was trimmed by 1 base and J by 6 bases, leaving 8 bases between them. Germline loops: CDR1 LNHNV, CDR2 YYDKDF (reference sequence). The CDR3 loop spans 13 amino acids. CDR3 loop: CATSRAGLDTQYF. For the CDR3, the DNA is TGTGCCACCAGCAGAGCGGGGCTGGATACGCAGTATTTT.

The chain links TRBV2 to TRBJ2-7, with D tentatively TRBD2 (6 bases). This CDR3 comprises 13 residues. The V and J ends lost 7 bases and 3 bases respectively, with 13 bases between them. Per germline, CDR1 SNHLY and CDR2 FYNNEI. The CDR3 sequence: CASKLAGGYEQYF. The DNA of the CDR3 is TGTGCCAGCAAACTAGCTGGGGGCTACGAGCAGTACTTC.

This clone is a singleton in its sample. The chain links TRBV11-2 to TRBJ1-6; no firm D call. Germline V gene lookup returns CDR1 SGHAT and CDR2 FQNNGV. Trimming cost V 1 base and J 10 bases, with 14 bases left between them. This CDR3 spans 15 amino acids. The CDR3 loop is CASSLVIGVASPLHF. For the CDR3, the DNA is TGTGCCAGCAGCTTAGTAATCGGGGTCGCATCACCCCTCCACTTT.

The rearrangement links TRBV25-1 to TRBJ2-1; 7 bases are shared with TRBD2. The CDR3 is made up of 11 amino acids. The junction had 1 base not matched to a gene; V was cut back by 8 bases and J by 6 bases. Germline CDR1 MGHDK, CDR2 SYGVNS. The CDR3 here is CASGTTNEQFF. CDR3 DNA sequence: TGTGCCAGCGGGACTACCAATGAGCAGTTCTTC.

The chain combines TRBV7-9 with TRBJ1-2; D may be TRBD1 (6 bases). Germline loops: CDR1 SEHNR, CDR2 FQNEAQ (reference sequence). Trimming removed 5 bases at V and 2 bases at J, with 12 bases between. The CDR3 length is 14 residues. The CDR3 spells CASSPSGGNYGYTF. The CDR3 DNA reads TGTGCCAGCAGCCCCTCGGGGGGCAACTATGGCTACACCTTC. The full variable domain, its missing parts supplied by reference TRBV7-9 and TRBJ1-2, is DTGVSQNPRHKITKRGQNVTFRCDPISEHNRLYWYRQTLGQGPEFLTYFQNEAQLEKSRLLSDRFSAERPKGSFSTLEIQRTEQGDSAMYLCASSPSGGNYGYTFGSGTRLTVV.

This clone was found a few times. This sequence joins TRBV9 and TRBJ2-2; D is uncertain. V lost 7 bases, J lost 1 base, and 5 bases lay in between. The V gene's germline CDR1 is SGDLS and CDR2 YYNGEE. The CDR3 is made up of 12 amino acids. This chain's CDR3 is CASVGNTGELFF. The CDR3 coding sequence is TGTGCCAGCGTAGGGAACACCGGGGAGCTGTTTTTT.

As DNA, the CDR3 is TGTGCCAGCAGCGTCTTCGGGAGGGGTGTCAATGAGCAGTTCTTC. Encoded protein: CASSVFGRGVNEQFF. The chain uses TRBV9 and TRBJ2-1, with 8 bases that match TRBD2. The CDR3 is 15 amino acids. Germline V gene sequence: CDR1 SGDLS, CDR2 YYNGEE. The V and J ends lost 2 bases and 6 bases, in that order; junction bases with no gene match: 7.

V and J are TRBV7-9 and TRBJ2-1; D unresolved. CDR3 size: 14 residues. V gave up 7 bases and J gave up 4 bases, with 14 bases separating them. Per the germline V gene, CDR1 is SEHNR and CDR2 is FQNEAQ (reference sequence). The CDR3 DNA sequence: TGTGCCAGCAACTATCATACTCCTTACAATGAGCAGTTCTTC. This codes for CASNYHTPYNEQFF.

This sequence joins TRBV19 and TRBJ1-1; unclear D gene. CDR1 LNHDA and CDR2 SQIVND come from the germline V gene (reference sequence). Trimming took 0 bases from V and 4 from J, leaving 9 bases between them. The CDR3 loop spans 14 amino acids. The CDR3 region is CASSIEAGSTEAFF. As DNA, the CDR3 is TGTGCCAGTAGTATAGAGGCGGGTAGCACTGAAGCTTTCTTT. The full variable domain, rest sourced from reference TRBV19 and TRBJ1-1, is DGGITQSPKYLFRKEGQNVTLSCEQNLNHDAMYWYRQDPGQGLRLIYYSQIVNDFQKGDIAEGYSVSREKKESFPLTVTSAQKNPTAFYLCASSIEAGSTEAFFGQGTRLTVV.